This TCR beta chain emerged from a study of blood T cell repertoires in COVID-19. Looking at the study overall: Whether acute or convalescent, the COVID-19 samples came from the United States, Italy and Spain. T cells, B-cell-depleted T cells, or PBMCs supplied cDNA or gDNA.

Original data processing: Estimation of nucleated cell counts relied on the amplification of reference gene primers. Profiling relied on immunoSEQ multiplex PCR, and the TCRdb table lists in-frame clones only, not all of them. That table furnishes V, J and clone size, whereas the DNA furnished D and trimming. There are about 130,000 clones in the sample; roughly 89% occur only once, and about 2.9% lies in the top ten. The germline V gene encodes CDR1 MDHEN and CDR2 SYDVKM. V was cut by 6 bases and J by 1 base, with 17 bases left in between. The CDR3 is 16 residues long. The receptor's source is a man in his fifties or sixties with active or convalescent COVID-19. Sequences were obtained from peripheral blood. V usage is TRBV28 and J usage is TRBJ2-3, with TRBD1 as a possible D gene (5 bases). DNA for the CDR3: TGTGCCAGCAGCTCAATTCGGGTGGGGCGCACAGATACGCAGTATTTT. It translates to CASSSIRVGRTDTQYF. The whole variable domain, filled in from reference TRBV28 and TRBJ2-3, reads DVKVTQSSRYLVKRTGEKVFLECVQDMDHENMFWYRQDPGLGLRLIYFSYDVKMKEKGDIPEGYSVSREKKERFSLILESASTNQTSMYLCASSSIRVGRTDTQYFGPGTRLTVL.